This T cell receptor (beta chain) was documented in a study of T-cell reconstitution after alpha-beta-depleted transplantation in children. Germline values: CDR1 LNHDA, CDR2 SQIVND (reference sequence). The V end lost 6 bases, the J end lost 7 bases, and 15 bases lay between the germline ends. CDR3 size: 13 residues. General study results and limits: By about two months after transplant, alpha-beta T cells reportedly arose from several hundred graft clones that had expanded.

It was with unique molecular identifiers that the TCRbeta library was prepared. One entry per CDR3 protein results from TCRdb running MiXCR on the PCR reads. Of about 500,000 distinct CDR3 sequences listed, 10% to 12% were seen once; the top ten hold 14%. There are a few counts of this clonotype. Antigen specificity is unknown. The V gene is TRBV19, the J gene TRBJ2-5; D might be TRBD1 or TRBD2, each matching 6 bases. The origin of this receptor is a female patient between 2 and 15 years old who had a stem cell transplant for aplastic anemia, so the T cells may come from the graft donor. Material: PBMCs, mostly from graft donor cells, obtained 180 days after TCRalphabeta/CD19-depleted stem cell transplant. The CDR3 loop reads CASRTGGTRTQYF. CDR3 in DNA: TGTGCCAGTAGGACAGGCGGGACGAGGACCCAGTACTTC.